What follows are 25 T cell receptor beta chains derived from one specimen sequenced in a study of Tregs in tolerant kidney transplant recipients. Using immunoSEQ multiplex PCR, the repertoire was profiled, and TCRdb retains in-frame clones only, with some absent. Of approximately 99,000 clones listed, 85% to 90% are singletons. The specimen was CD4+ T cells from blood, collected before the transplant. The receptors stem from a human donor who received a combined kidney and bone marrow transplant.

J is TRBJ2-2 and V is TRBV11-2, with D perhaps matching TRBD2 (6 bases). The CDR3 has 19 residues. The V gene's germline CDR1 is SGHAT and CDR2 FQNNGV. The ends were cut back, 2 bases at V and 1 base at J, with 20 bases in the middle. The CDR3 protein is CASSLSIRGINLNTGELFF. The CDR3 DNA is TGTGCCAGCAGCTTAAGCATTCGGGGGATAAACTTGAACACCGGGGAGCTGTTTTTT.

V is TRBV19 and J is TRBJ2-1; D is undetermined. The CDR3 consists of 13 residues. Germline V gives CDR1 LNHDA, CDR2 SQIVND (reference sequence). V was pared by 5 bases and J by 4 bases, with 9 bases between. The CDR3 DNA reads as TGTGCCAGTAGTGAAAGTACTTACAATGAGCAGTTCTTC. This codes for CASSESTYNEQFF.

V gene TRBV11-2 combines with J gene TRBJ1-1; TRBD1 aligns across 10 bases. CDR3 length: 17 residues. After removal of 6 bases from V and 4 bases from J, the junction contained 14 bases not matched to a gene. The V gene's germline CDR1 is SGHAT and CDR2 FQNNGV. CDR3 nucleotide sequence: TGTGCCAGCAGTTCCGGGACAGGGGTCTTTTTTGGCACTGAAGCTTTCTTT. Protein product: CASSSGTGVFFGTEAFF.

This chain connects TRBV5-5 to TRBJ1-1, with no clear D. Trimming took off 0 bases at V and 8 bases at J, with 14 bases between the two ends. Germline CDR1 SGHKS, CDR2 YYEKEE (reference sequence). The CDR3 has 14 residues. DNA of the CDR3: TGTGCCAGCAGCTTGGGCCAGGAGGGCTTGGAAGCTTTCTTT. Its translation is CASSLGQEGLEAFF. Complete variable domain (other parts from reference TRBV5-5 and TRBJ1-1): DAGVTQSPTHLIKTRGQQVTLRCSPISGHKSVSWYQQVLGQGPQFIFQYYEKEERGRGNFPDRFSARQFPNYSSELNVNALLLGDSALYLCASSLGQEGLEAFFGQGTRLTVV.

Of note for this clone: An end of the junction differs from the germline gene, which may be a read error. Other nucleotide sequences from this sample produce the same CDR3. This sequence joins TRBV9 and TRBJ2-1, with D perhaps matching TRBD2 (6 bases). Germline loops: CDR1 SGDLS, CDR2 YYNGEE. The CDR3 extends over 14 amino acids. CDR3 sequence reads: CASSVGTGWDEQFF. In DNA, the CDR3 is TGTGCCAGTAGCGTGGGGACTGGGTGGGATGAGCAGTTCTTC.

The chain recombines TRBV18 with TRBJ1-4; D is undetermined. CDR3 length: 15 amino acids. CDR1 and CDR2 (germline): KGHSH, LQKENI. The ends were cut back, 0 bases at V and 8 bases at J, with 13 bases in the middle. The CDR3 nucleotides are TGTGCCAGCTCACCACCGTCCCTTCGGCGGGAAAAACTGTTTTTT. Translating gives CASSPPSLRREKLFF.

V usage is TRBV18 and J usage is TRBJ2-3; 15 bases agree with TRBD2. The trim removed 6 bases at V and 5 bases at J, leaving 3 bases unmatched. Germline assignment: CDR1 KGHSH and CDR2 LQKENI. The CDR3 extends over 15 amino acids. DNA of the CDR3: TGTGCCAGCTCTCCGGGACTAGCGGGAGGAGATACGCAGTATTTT. Translated, it gives CASSPGLAGGDTQYF.

The genes are TRBV7-9 and TRBJ1-5; D is perhaps TRBD1 (6 bases). Trimming removed 5 bases from V and 5 bases from J, with 13 bases in between. CDR1 SEHNR and CDR2 FQNEAQ come from the germline V gene (reference sequence). The CDR3 spans 14 residues. The CDR3 is CASSAGAGYQPQHF. The CDR3 DNA sequence: TGTGCCAGCAGCGCAGGGGCTGGGTATCAGCCCCAGCATTTT.

The chain employs TRBV7-6 and TRBJ1-4; TRBD1 agrees at 7 bases. This CDR3 spans 15 amino acids. The V gene's germline CDR1 is SGHVS and CDR2 FNYEAQ. With V trimmed by 5 bases and J by 8 bases, 11 bases remained unmatched. CDR3 sequence: CASSLNRGTGEKLFF. The DNA for the CDR3 is TGTGCCAGCAGCCTCAACAGGGGAACGGGGGAAAAACTGTTTTTT.

The chain joins TRBV18 to TRBJ1-2; 12 bases are shared with TRBD1. The V and J ends lost 4 bases and 3 bases, in that order; junction bases with no gene match: 3. CDR3 length: 15 amino acids. The germline CDR1 and CDR2 sequences are KGHSH and LQKENI. The CDR3, as DNA: TGTGCCAGCTCACAGGGACAGGGGGCGTACTATGGCTACACCTTC. Protein sequence: CASSQGQGAYYGYTF.

The chain is built from TRBV11-2 and TRBJ2-5, with D tentatively TRBD2 (7 bases). V shed 1 base and J shed 4 bases, with 16 bases lying between them. The CDR3 covers 16 residues. Germline-derived CDR1 and CDR2 are SGHAT and FQNNGV. The CDR3 loop reads CASSLVGGLRVETQYF. CDR3 bases: TGTGCCAGCAGCTTAGTGGGGGGGCTGAGGGTAGAGACCCAGTACTTC.

This chain joins TRBV5-1 and TRBJ2-5; 10 bases are a match to TRBD2. With 3 bases clipped from V and 0 bases from J, the junction kept 8 bases outside the gene matches. The CDR3 is 17 amino acids. Germline V CDR1 and CDR2: SGHRS, YFSETQ. CDR3: CASSSSNSGGYQETQYF. The CDR3 DNA follows: TGCGCCAGCAGCTCCTCAAATAGCGGGGGGTACCAAGAGACCCAGTACTTC.

The J gene is TRBJ2-7, the V gene TRBV27; perhaps TRBD1 as D (6 bases). This CDR3 region has 13 residues. Germline loops: CDR1 MNHEY, CDR2 SMNVEV (reference sequence). The germline V and J ends were trimmed by 3 bases and 3 bases, with 9 bases remaining between them. The CDR3 reads CASSFIQGYEQYF. CDR3 nucleotide sequence: TGTGCCAGCAGTTTCATACAGGGCTACGAGCAGTACTTC.

The gene calls are TRBV7-2 and TRBJ2-2; 7 bases match TRBD2. CDR3 length: 13 amino acids. J was trimmed by 6 bases and V by 9 bases; bases with no gene match: 7. Germline V gives CDR1 SGHTA, CDR2 FQGNSA. The CDR3 sequence: CASLRRGSGELFF. Written as DNA, the CDR3 is TGTGCCAGTTTAAGGCGGGGGTCCGGGGAGCTGTTTTTT.

This clone came up a few times. This chain links TRBV7-9 with TRBJ2-3; TRBD2 matches at 10 bases. From germline, CDR1 is SEHNR and CDR2 FQNEAQ (reference sequence). With V trimmed by 1 base and J by 6 bases, 7 bases remained unmatched. The CDR3 spans 16 residues. CDR3 region: CASSLGAGGNVDTQYF. The CDR3 nucleotides read TGTGCCAGCAGCTTAGGAGCGGGAGGGAATGTGGATACGCAGTATTTT.

CDR3 in DNA: TGTGCCAGCAGCTTAGGACTAGCGGGGGGCACAGATACGCAGTATTTT. It is translated as CASSLGLAGGTDTQYF. The chain recombines TRBV7-2 with TRBJ2-3; 12 bases align to TRBD2. The J segment lost 1 base and the V segment lost 1 base, leaving 0 bases of the junction unmatched. The CDR3 contains 16 residues. In germline, CDR1 is SGHTA, CDR2 FQGNSA.

The gene calls are TRBV27 and TRBJ2-3, with TRBD2 matching over 7 bases. V lost 2 bases to trimming and J lost 4 bases; unmatched junction nucleotides: 3. There are 14 residues in the CDR3. Germline V gene lookup returns CDR1 MNHEY and CDR2 SMNVEV (reference sequence). CDR3 protein: CASSLAGAPDTQYF. CDR3 bases: TGTGCCAGCAGTTTAGCGGGAGCCCCAGATACGCAGTATTTT.

V gene TRBV6-1 combines with J gene TRBJ2-3; the match to TRBD1 covers 8 bases. Germline assignment: CDR1 MNHNS and CDR2 SASEGT. J lost 1 base, V lost 8 bases, and 8 bases had no gene match. The length of the CDR3 is 15 residues. The DNA for the CDR3 is TGTGCCAGCGCAGCAGGGGGCCGGGGCACAGATACGCAGTATTTT. This codes for CASAAGGRGTDTQYF.

The V gene is TRBV2, the J gene TRBJ1-1; 7 nucleotides align to TRBD1. The CDR3 totals 15 residues. Trimming removed 2 bases from V and 2 bases from J; junction bases left unmatched: 5. CDR1 and CDR2 from the germline V gene are SNHLY and FYNNEI. The CDR3 sequence: CASSERGDRNTEAFF. The CDR3 DNA reads TGTGCCAGCAGTGAAAGGGGGGACAGAAACACTGAAGCTTTCTTT.

V and J are TRBV10-3 and TRBJ1-2; D gene unclear. Per the germline V gene, CDR1 is ENHRY and CDR2 is SYGVKD. This CDR3 has 13 amino acids. V gave up 3 bases and J gave up 10 bases, with 15 bases separating them. In DNA form, the CDR3 reads TGTGCCATCAGTGAAGAAACGGAGCTTCTCTACACCTTC. It codes for CAISEETELLYTF.

This chain joins TRBV4-1 and TRBJ2-5; 7 bases fit TRBD1. The CDR3 runs 15 residues. Germline-derived CDR1 and CDR2 are MGHRA and YSYEKL. J lost 7 bases, V lost 3 bases, and 11 bases had no gene match. Here the CDR3 reads CASSQTGIGARTQYF. CDR3 bases: TGCGCCAGCAGCCAGACAGGGATAGGGGCACGGACCCAGTACTTC.

The gene calls are TRBV13 and TRBJ1-3, with D tentatively TRBD1 (5 bases). The CDR3 extends over 16 amino acids. Trimming left V 8 bases short and J 0 bases short, with 17 bases between. The V gene's germline CDR1 is PRHDT and CDR2 FYEKMQ (reference sequence). The CDR3 DNA reads TGTGCCAGCCTTACAGGCGACAGACACTCTGGAAACACCATATATTTT. Translating gives CASLTGDRHSGNTIYF.

J is TRBJ2-1 and V is TRBV5-1; 10 nucleotides match TRBD2. The germline V gene encodes CDR1 SGHRS and CDR2 YFSETQ. Losses at the gene ends were 0 bases for V and 0 bases for J; bases not matched to a gene: 0. CDR3 length equals 16 residues. CDR3 coding DNA: TGCGCCAGCAGCTTGGCTAGCGGGAGCTCCTACAATGAGCAGTTCTTC. Translating it yields CASSLASGSSYNEQFF. Together with reference TRBV5-1 and TRBJ2-1, the CDR3 gives the full variable domain: KAGVTQTPRYLIKTRGQQVTLSCSPISGHRSVSWYQQTPGQGLQFLFEYFSETQRNKGNFPGRFSGRQFSNSRSEMNVSTLELGDSALYLCASSLASGSSYNEQFFGPGTRLTVL.

The chain has TRBV11-2 and TRBJ2-7; the match to TRBD2 covers 8 bases. The CDR3 runs to 15 residues. After removal of 4 bases from V and 4 bases from J, the junction contained 9 bases not matched to a gene. CDR1 is SGHAT and CDR2 is FQNNGV in the germline V gene. The DNA for the CDR3 is TGTGCCAGCAGCTCCCTCGGGCGGGGGGTGTACGAGCAGTACTTC. Residues: CASSSLGRGVYEQYF.

V and J are TRBV19 and TRBJ1-5, with TRBD1 matching over 9 bases. With 3 bases clipped from V and 7 bases from J, the junction kept 10 bases outside the gene matches. Germline CDR1 is LNHDA and CDR2 is SQIVND (reference sequence). This CDR3 is built from 16 residues. The CDR3 DNA reads as TGTGCCAGTAGTATTCGGACAGGGGTTGGCGGACAGCCCCAGCATTTT. This codes for CASSIRTGVGGQPQHF.